This T cell receptor (beta chain) was found in a study of human T cells and chemical hapten exposure. Study in general: An area of 2 cm by about 2.2 cm on upper inner arm skin received 2% DPC for sensitization. Each patch test put 0.01% DPC on the upper back, and results were read at 6 days. Study results and caveats: While controls formed fewer of them, expanded TCRs formed significantly more large CDR3 similarity clusters.

V lost 4 bases to trimming and J lost 0 bases; unmatched junction nucleotides: 6. The V gene's germline CDR1 is SGHTS and CDR2 YDEGEE. This CDR3 has 18 amino acids. Regarding time point: pre-sensitization, week 0. The treatment: therapeutic diphenylcyclopropenone sensitization with weekly scalp DPC. For this clonotype: Its cognate antigen is unknown.

In the study's own analysis: Counting gave a median of around 96,000 TCRs per sample, with values ranging from about 23,224 to 690,600. TCRdb reprocessed the RACE reads via MiXCR and lists one record per CDR3 protein. The V and J calls were not made by the authors but by TCRdb's processing. Of around 56,000 distinct CDR3 sequences in the sample, more than 7.5% were seen once. The source material was whole blood, sampled in connection with sensitization to the hapten diphenylcyclopropenone (DPC). The receptor's source is a man between 35 and 55 years old with alopecia areata. Some clones in this sample may be carry-over from other donors' samples. This chain connects TRBV5-8 to TRBJ2-1; 14 bases align to TRBD2. This chain's CDR3 is CASSLGLAGGVSYNEQFF. CDR3 DNA sequence: TGTGCCAGCAGCCTCGGACTAGCGGGAGGAGTCTCCTACAATGAGCAGTTCTTC. The complete variable domain, with remaining parts taken from reference TRBV5-8 and TRBJ2-1, reads EAGVTQSPTHLIKTRGQQATLRCSPISGHTSVYWYQQALGLGLQFLLWYDEGEERNRGNFPPRFSGRQFPNYSSELNVNALELEDSALYLCASSLGLAGGVSYNEQFFGPGTRLTVL.